The rows below give T cell receptor beta chains drawn from one sample of a study of tumor and adjacent non-tumor tissue in lung cancer. TCRdb reprocessed the multiplex PCR reads with MiXCR, giving one entry per CDR3 protein. This table has under 150,000 distinct CDR3 sequences, around 66% appearing once. Sequencing was done on a sample of lung tumor tissue. The receptor set was obtained from a man aged 55 to 70 with small cell lung cancer. Both conserved end residues are trimmed from each CDR3.

j_call: TRBJ2-5
v_call: TRBV20-1
cdr3_aa: SAERDPQETQY

j_call: TRBJ2-5
v_call: TRBV12-3/TRBV12-4
cdr3_aa: TSSSWRVRETQY

j_call: TRBJ2-2
v_call: TRBV11-3
cdr3_aa: ASSLGAPFPGELF

j_call: TRBJ2-1
v_call: TRBV20-1
cdr3_aa: SARGYSGSYNEQF

j_call: TRBJ2-1
v_call: TRBV7-8
cdr3_aa: ASSTQPPHTYNEQF

j_call: TRBJ2-2
v_call: TRBV11-2
cdr3_aa: ASSLQTPGTGELF

j_call: -
v_call: TRBV11-1
cdr3_aa: ASNLRLAGADTQH

j_call: TRBJ2-3
v_call: TRBV11-3
cdr3_aa: TSSRSERIDTQY

j_call: TRBJ1-6
v_call: TRBV6-2/TRBV6-3
cdr3_aa: ASMRENNSPLH

j_call: TRBJ1-4
v_call: TRBV30
cdr3_aa: AWRQGARTNEKLF

j_call: TRBJ2-1
v_call: TRBV11-3
cdr3_aa: ASSFEVGTYNEQF

j_call: TRBJ1-1
v_call: TRBV11-2
cdr3_aa: ASSLGPNSEAF

j_call: TRBJ2-7
v_call: TRBV6-2/TRBV6-3
cdr3_aa: ASSYSPGSTYEQY

j_call: TRBJ2-1
v_call: TRBV12-3/TRBV12-4
cdr3_aa: VSSPRGVSDEQF

j_call: TRBJ1-1
v_call: TRBV20-1
cdr3_aa: SAESRSTGPAF

j_call: TRBJ2-1
v_call: TRBV6-6
cdr3_aa: ASRTSWGASYNEQF

j_call: TRBJ1-5
v_call: TRBV20-1
cdr3_aa: SAGGSGGEVINQPQH

j_call: TRBJ2-3
v_call: TRBV24-1
cdr3_aa: ATSDFRDTQY

j_call: TRBJ2-1
v_call: TRBV12-3/TRBV12-4
cdr3_aa: ASTRGRGDYNEQF

j_call: TRBJ2-5
v_call: TRBV11-2
cdr3_aa: ASGLGQGRAETQY

j_call: TRBJ2-4
v_call: TRBV20-1
cdr3_aa: SAPNSGRNIQY

j_call: TRBJ2-2
v_call: TRBV12-3/TRBV12-4
cdr3_aa: ASCRGTGELS

j_call: TRBJ1-4
v_call: TRBV29-1
cdr3_aa: SVEDRNAFNEKLF

j_call: TRBJ2-5
v_call: TRBV6-2/TRBV6-3
cdr3_aa: ASSYLPGIETQY

j_call: TRBJ1-1
v_call: TRBV30
cdr3_aa: AWRRDREAEAF

j_call: TRBJ2-1
v_call: TRBV11-2
cdr3_aa: VSSRMRDNEQF

j_call: TRBJ2-3
v_call: TRBV12-3/TRBV12-4
cdr3_aa: ASSSRGGGDTQY

j_call: TRBJ1-3
v_call: TRBV16
cdr3_aa: ASSQIIGEMGNTIY

j_call: TRBJ2-1
v_call: TRBV20-1
cdr3_aa: SASQHESSYNEQF

j_call: TRBJ1-3
v_call: TRBV11-2
cdr3_aa: PSSSWTFSGNTIY

j_call: TRBJ2-3
v_call: TRBV11-2
cdr3_aa: ASSSQAGPGDTQY

j_call: TRBJ2-1
v_call: TRBV6-5
cdr3_aa: ASKGGESPYNEQF

j_call: TRBJ2-1
v_call: TRBV20-1
cdr3_aa: SARTSGGYNEQF

j_call: TRBJ2-2
v_call: TRBV30
cdr3_aa: ACQIQGTGELF

j_call: TRBJ2-1
v_call: TRBV20-1
cdr3_aa: SVPTSGTYNEQF

j_call: TRBJ2-7
v_call: TRBV5-4
cdr3_aa: TSSYERALYEQY

j_call: TRBJ2-6
v_call: TRBV5-1
cdr3_aa: ASSLGQGSFGANVLT

j_call: TRBJ1-1
v_call: TRBV11-3
cdr3_aa: ASSLTAGRRNTEAF

j_call: TRBJ2-3
v_call: TRBV4-2
cdr3_aa: ASSPDSSGEGTDTQY

j_call: TRBJ2-5
v_call: TRBV29-1
cdr3_aa: SASDGAETQY

j_call: TRBJ1-4
v_call: TRBV5-1
cdr3_aa: ASSSTGDGAEKLF

j_call: TRBJ2-2
v_call: TRBV5-1
cdr3_aa: ASTGLARNTGELF

j_call: TRBJ2-2
v_call: TRBV11-2
cdr3_aa: ASSLLAAMTGELF

j_call: TRBJ2-6
v_call: TRBV5-1
cdr3_aa: ASSLGGGTASGANVLA

j_call: TRBJ2-5
v_call: TRBV12-3/TRBV12-4
cdr3_aa: ASSFGTSVLYQETQY

j_call: TRBJ1-1
v_call: TRBV6-1
cdr3_aa: ANSEQGNTEAF

j_call: TRBJ1-6
v_call: TRBV20-1
cdr3_aa: SARDVGRGNSPLH

j_call: TRBJ2-5
v_call: TRBV7-9
cdr3_aa: ASSFVPGVETQY

j_call: TRBJ2-3
v_call: TRBV6-5
cdr3_aa: ASSAGLTLHSDTQY

j_call: TRBJ2-5
v_call: TRBV20-1
cdr3_aa: SARESSIGETQY

j_call: TRBJ2-1
v_call: TRBV7-8
cdr3_aa: ASSPGLAGVLF

j_call: TRBJ2-1
v_call: TRBV11-3
cdr3_aa: TSSPASGMVFNEQF